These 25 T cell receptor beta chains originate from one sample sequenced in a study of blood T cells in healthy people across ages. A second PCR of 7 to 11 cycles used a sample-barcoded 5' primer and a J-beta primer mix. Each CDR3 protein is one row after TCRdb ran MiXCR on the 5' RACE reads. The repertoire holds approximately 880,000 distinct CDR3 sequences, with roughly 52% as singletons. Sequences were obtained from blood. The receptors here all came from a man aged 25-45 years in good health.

The CDR3 sequence is CASSQLAGRTDTQYF. CDR3 nucleotide sequence: TGCGCCAGCAGCCAACTAGCGGGGAGGACAGATACGCAGTATTTT. This chain joins TRBV4-3 and TRBJ2-3, with 9 positions matching TRBD2. CDR3 length equals 15 residues. The germline V gene encodes CDR1 LGHNA and CDR2 YSLEER. Trimming at V came to 2 bases and at J to 3 bases, leaving 3 bases not matched to a gene.

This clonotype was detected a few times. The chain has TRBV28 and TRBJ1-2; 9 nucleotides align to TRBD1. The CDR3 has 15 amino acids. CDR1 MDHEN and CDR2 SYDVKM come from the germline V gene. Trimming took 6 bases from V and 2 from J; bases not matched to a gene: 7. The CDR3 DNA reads TGTGCCAGCAGGGCTTCCGGGACAGGGAACTATGGCTACACCTTC. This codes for CASRASGTGNYGYTF.

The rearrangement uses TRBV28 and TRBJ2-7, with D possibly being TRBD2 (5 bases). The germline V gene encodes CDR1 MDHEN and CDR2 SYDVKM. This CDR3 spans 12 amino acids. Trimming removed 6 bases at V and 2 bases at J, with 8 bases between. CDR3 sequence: CASRVGAYEQYF. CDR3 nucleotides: TGTGCCAGCAGAGTCGGGGCCTACGAGCAGTACTTC.

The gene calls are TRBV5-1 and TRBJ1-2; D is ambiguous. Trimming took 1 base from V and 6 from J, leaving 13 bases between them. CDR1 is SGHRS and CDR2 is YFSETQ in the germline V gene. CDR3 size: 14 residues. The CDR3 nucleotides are TGCGCCAGCAGCTTGTCTCCCGGGTTGAATGGCTACACCTTC. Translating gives CASSLSPGLNGYTF.

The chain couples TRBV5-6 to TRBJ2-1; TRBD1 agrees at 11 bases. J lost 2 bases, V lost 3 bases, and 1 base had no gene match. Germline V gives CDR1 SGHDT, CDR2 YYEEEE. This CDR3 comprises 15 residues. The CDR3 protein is CASSWTGGAYNEQFF. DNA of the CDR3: TGTGCCAGCAGCTGGACAGGGGGCGCCTACAATGAGCAGTTCTTC.

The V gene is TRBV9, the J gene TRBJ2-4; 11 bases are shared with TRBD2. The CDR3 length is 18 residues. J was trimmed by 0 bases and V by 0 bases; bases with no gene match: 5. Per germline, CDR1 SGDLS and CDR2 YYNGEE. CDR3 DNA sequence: TGTGCCAGCAGCGTAGCCCCGACTAGCGGGGTAGCCAAAAACATTCAGTACTTC. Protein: CASSVAPTSGVAKNIQYF.

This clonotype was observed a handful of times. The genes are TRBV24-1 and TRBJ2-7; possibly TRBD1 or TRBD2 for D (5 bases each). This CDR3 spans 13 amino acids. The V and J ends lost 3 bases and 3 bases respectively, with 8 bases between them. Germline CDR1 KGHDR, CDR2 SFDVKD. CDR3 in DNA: TGTGCCACCAGTGATCCGGGACGCTACGAGCAGTACTTC. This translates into CATSDPGRYEQYF.

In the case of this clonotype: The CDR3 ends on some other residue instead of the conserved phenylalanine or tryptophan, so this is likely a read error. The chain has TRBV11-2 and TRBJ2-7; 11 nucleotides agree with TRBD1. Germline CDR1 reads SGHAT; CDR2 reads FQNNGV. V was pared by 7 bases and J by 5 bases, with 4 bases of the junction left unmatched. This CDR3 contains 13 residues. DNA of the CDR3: TGTGCCAGCACCAGGGACAGGGGGAACGAGCAGTACCTC. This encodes CASTRDRGNEQYL.

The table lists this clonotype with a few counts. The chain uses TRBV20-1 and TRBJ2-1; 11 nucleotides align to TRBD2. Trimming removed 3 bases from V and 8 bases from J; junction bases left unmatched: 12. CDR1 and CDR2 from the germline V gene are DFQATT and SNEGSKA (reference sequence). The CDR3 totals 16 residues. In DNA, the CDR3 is TGCAGTGCTAGGGCTAGCGGGGGGCCTTTAATCGATGAGCAGTTCTTC. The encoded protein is CSARASGGPLIDEQFF.

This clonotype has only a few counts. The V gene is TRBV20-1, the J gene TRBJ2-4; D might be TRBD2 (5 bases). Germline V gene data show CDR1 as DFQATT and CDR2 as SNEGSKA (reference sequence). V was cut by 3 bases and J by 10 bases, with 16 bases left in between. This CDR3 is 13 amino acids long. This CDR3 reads CSASLTAEGIQYF. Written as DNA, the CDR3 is TGCAGTGCTAGTTTAACAGCCGAGGGTATTCAGTACTTC.

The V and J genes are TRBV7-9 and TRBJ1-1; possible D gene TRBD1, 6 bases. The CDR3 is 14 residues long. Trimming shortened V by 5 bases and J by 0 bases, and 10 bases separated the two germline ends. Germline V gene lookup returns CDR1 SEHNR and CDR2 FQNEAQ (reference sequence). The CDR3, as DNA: TGTGCCAGCAGCAACCAGGGGTTGAACACTGAAGCTTTCTTT. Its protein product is CASSNQGLNTEAFF.

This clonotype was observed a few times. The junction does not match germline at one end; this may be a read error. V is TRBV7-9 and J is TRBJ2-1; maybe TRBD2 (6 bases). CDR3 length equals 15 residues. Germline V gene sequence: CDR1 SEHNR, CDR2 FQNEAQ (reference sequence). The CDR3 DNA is TGCGCCAGCAGCTTAGCGGAAGGGCCTTACAATGAGCAGTTCTTC. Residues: CASSLAEGPYNEQFF.

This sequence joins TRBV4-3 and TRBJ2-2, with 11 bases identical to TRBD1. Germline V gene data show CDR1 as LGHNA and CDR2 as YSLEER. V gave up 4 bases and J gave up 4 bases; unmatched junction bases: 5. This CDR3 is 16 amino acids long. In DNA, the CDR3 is TGCGCCAGCAGCCCGCGAGGGACAGGGGGCACCGGGGAGCTGTTTTTT. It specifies CASSPRGTGGTGELFF.

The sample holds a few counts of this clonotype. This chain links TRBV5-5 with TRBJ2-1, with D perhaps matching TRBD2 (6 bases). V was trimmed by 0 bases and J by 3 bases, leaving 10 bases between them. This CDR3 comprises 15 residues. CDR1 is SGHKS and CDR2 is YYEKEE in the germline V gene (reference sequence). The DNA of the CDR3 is TGTGCCAGCAGCTTGGCCCGGGGGATCTACAATGAGCAGTTCTTC. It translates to CASSLARGIYNEQFF.

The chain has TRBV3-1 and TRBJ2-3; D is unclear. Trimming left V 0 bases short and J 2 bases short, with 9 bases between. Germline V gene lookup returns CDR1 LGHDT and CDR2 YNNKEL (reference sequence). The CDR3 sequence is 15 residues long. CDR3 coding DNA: TGTGCCAGCAGCCAAGAATACCGGATCACAGATACGCAGTATTTT. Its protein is CASSQEYRITDTQYF.

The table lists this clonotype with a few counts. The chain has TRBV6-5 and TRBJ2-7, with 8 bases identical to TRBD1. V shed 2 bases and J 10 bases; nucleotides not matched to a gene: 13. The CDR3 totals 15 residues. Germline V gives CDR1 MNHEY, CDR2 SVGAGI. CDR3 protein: CASSYGMGRGRDQYF. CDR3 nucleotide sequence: TGTGCCAGCAGTTACGGGATGGGCAGGGGGCGAGACCAGTACTTC.

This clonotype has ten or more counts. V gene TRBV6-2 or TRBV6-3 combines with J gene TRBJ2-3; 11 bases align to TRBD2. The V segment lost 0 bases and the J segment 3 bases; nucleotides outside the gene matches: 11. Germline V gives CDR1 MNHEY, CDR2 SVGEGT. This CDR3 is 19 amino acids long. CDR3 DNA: TGTGCCAGCAGTTACTCCCCGGACCCGACTAGCGGGGATACAGATACGCAGTATTTT. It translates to CASSYSPDPTSGDTDTQYF.

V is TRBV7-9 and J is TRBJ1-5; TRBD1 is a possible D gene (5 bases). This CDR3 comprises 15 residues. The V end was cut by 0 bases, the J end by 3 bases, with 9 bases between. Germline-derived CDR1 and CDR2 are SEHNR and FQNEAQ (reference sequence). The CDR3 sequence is CASSLAGLYNQPQHF. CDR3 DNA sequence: TGTGCCAGCAGCTTAGCGGGACTGTACAATCAGCCCCAGCATTTT.

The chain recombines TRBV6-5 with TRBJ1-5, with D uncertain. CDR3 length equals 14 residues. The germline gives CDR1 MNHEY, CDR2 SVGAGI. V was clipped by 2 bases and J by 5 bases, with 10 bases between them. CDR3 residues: CASSYAEGDQPQHF. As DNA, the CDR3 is TGTGCCAGCAGTTACGCGGAAGGAGATCAGCCCCAGCATTTT.

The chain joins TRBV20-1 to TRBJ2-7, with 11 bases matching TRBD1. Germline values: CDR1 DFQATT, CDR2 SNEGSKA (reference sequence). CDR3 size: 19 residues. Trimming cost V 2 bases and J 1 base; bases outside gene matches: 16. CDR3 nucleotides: TGCAGTGCTAGACCTCTAAACCGGGACAGGGGGATTGGATCCTACGAGCAGTACTTC. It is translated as CSARPLNRDRGIGSYEQYF.

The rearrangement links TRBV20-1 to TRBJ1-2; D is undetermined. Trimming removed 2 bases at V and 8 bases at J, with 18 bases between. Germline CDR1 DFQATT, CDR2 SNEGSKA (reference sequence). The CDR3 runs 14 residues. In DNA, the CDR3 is TGCAGTGCTAGAAAGGTCGGAGCGGGTGACGGCTACACCTTC. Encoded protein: CSARKVGAGDGYTF.

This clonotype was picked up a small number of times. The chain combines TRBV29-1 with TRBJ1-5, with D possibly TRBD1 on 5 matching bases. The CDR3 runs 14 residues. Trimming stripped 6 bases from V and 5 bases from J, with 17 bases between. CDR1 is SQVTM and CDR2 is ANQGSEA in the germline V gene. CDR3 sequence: CSVALGGNDQPQHF. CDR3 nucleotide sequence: TGCAGCGTCGCCTTGGGGGGGAACGATCAGCCCCAGCATTTT.

In DNA form, the CDR3 reads TGTGCCAGCAGCACGGGACAGCCGGGCAACACTGAAGCTTTCTTT. It is translated as CASSTGQPGNTEAFF. V is TRBV7-2 and J is TRBJ1-1; 7 bases agree with TRBD1. Germline V lookup: CDR1 SGHTA, CDR2 FQGNSA. J was trimmed by 2 bases and V by 5 bases; bases with no gene match: 8. This CDR3 is built from 15 residues.

The CDR3 here is CASSYRGPSTDTQYF. For the CDR3, the DNA is TGTGCCAGCAGTTACAGGGGGCCGAGCACAGATACGCAGTATTTT. The genes are TRBV28 and TRBJ2-3, with 9 bases fitting TRBD1. This CDR3 is built from 15 residues. The V and J ends lost 4 bases and 0 bases, in that order; junction bases with no gene match: 2. CDR1 and CDR2 (germline): MDHEN, SYDVKM.

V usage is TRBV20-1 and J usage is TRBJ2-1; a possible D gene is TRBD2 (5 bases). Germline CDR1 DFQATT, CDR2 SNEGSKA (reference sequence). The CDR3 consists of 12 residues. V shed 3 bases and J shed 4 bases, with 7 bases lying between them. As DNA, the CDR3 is TGCAGTGCTAGTCGGGGTTACAATGAGCAGTTCTTC. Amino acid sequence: CSASRGYNEQFF.